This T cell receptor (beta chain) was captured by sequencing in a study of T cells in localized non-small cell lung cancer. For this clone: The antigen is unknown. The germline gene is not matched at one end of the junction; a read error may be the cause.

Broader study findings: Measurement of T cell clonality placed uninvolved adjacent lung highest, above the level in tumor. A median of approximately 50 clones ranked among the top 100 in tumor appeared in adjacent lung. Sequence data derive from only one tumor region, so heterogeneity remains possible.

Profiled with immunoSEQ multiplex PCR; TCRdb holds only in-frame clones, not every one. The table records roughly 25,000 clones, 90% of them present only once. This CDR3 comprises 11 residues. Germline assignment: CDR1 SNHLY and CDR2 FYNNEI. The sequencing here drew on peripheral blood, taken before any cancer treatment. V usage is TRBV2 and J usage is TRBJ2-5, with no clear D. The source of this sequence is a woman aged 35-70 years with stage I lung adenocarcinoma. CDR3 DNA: TGTGCCAGCAAAAGCGAGGAGACCCCGTACTTC. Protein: CASKSEETPYF.